The T cell receptor (beta chain) described here comes from a study of T cells after yellow fever vaccination. General study findings and limits: Detected again after the booster were most primary-vaccination clones, at about 96% CD4 and about 89% CD8. Weaker, the secondary response had a peak occurring faster, on day 5 versus 15. Although most clonotypes did not, a small share appeared in both CD4 and CD8 compartments.

Germline CDR1 and CDR2: SQVTM and ANQGSEA. V lost 4 bases to trimming and J lost 2 bases, with 12 bases between them. The CDR3 is made up of 14 amino acids. TCR cDNA was made by 5'RACE template switching, adding a universal primer site and UMIs. TCRdb reanalysed the 5' RACE reads using MiXCR and keeps one entry per CDR3 protein. The sample consists of 400,000 to 450,000 distinct CDR3 sequences, 18% of them appearing once. In its sample, this clonotype was seen a few times. Its antigen is as yet unknown. This chain uses TRBV29-1 with TRBJ1-5; D is unclear. Sequencing used PBMCs, obtained before the yellow fever booster vaccination. The sequence was collected from a man aged 18 to 35 who received the YFV17D yellow fever vaccine. The CDR3, as DNA: TGCAGCGTTGCGGAGGGAGGAGGCAATCAGCCCCAGCATTTT. Encoded protein: CSVAEGGGNQPQHF.